This T cell receptor beta chain was sequenced during a study of T cell repertoires in cytomegalovirus infection. TCRdb reprocessed the reads via MiXCR and lists one record per CDR3 protein. In the table there are about 920,000 distinct CDR3 sequences, around 31% of which are singletons. V lost 8 bases and J lost 6; bases outside the gene matches: 6. The CDR3 has 13 residues. Looked up from germline, CDR1 is MNHEY and CDR2 is SVGEGT. This clonotype appeared many times. The target antigen is unknown. This receptor was identified in a human donor in good health (CMV status not recorded). Some clones in this sample may be carry-over from other donors' samples. This chain connects TRBV6-2 or TRBV6-3 to TRBJ1-5; 8 bases match TRBD1. Specimen: cultured CD8+ T cells from PBMCs, collected from culture after CMV antigen stimulation. This CDR3 is CASEGQGGQPQHF. DNA for the CDR3: TGTGCCAGCGAAGGACAGGGCGGTCAGCCCCAGCATTTT.